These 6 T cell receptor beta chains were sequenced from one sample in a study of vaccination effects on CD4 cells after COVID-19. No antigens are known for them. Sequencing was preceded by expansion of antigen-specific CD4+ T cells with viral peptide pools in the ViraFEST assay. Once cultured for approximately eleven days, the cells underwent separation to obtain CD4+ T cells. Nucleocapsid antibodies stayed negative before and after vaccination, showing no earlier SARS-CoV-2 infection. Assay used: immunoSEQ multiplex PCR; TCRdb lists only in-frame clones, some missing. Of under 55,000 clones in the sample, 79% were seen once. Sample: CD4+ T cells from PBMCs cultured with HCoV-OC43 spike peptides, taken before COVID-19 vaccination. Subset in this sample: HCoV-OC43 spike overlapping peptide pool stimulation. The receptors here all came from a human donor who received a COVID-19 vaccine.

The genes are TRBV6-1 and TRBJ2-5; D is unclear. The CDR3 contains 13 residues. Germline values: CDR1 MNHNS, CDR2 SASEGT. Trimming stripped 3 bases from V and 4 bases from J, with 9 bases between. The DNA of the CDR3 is TGTGCCAGCAGTGACGGCCCCGGAGAGACCCAGTACTTC. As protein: CASSDGPGETQYF.

The CDR3 DNA follows: TGTGCCACCAGGGGACAGGGGAGGGAACAAGAGACCCAGTACTTC. Its protein product is CATRGQGREQETQYF. This chain uses TRBV24-1 with TRBJ2-5; 10 bases line up with TRBD1. The CDR3 spans 15 residues. V trimming: 7 bases; J trimming: 2 bases; junction bases outside the gene matches: 6. CDR1 and CDR2 (germline): KGHDR, SFDVKD.

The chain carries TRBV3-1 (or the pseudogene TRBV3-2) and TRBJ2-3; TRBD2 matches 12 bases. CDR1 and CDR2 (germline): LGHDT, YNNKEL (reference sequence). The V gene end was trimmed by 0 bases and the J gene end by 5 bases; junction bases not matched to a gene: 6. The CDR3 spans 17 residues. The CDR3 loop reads CASSQEPLAGGRDTQYF. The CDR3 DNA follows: TGTGCCAGCAGCCAAGAGCCACTAGCGGGGGGACGAGATACGCAGTATTTT.

The CDR3 bases are TGTGCCAGCAGCTGGGACAGGGGAGAAGGCAACACCATATATTTT. It encodes CASSWDRGEGNTIYF. This chain joins TRBV9 and TRBJ1-3; TRBD1 matches 10 bases. The germline V gene encodes CDR1 SGDLS and CDR2 YYNGEE. The CDR3 has 15 residues. The ends lost 4 bases at V and 7 bases at J; junction bases unmatched: 8. Using reference TRBV9 and TRBJ1-3 for the parts outside the CDR3, the full variable domain is DSGVTQTPKHLITATGQRVTLRCSPRSGDLSVYWYQQSLDQGLQFLIQYYNGEERAKGNILERFSAQQFPDLHSELNLSSLELGDSALYFCASSWDRGEGNTIYFGEGSWLTVV.

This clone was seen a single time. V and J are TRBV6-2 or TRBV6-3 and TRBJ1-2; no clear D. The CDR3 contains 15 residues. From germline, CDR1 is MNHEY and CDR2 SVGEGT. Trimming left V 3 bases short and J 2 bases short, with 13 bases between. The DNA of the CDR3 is TGTGCCAGCAGTTATTACACCCGATCGAACTATGGCTACACCTTC. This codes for CASSYYTRSNYGYTF.

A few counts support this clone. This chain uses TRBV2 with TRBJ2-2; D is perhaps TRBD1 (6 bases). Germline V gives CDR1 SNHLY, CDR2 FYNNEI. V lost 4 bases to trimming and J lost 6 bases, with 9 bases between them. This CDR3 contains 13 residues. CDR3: CASSAGDPGELFF. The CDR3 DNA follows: TGTGCCAGCAGTGCAGGGGATCCCGGGGAGCTGTTTTTT.